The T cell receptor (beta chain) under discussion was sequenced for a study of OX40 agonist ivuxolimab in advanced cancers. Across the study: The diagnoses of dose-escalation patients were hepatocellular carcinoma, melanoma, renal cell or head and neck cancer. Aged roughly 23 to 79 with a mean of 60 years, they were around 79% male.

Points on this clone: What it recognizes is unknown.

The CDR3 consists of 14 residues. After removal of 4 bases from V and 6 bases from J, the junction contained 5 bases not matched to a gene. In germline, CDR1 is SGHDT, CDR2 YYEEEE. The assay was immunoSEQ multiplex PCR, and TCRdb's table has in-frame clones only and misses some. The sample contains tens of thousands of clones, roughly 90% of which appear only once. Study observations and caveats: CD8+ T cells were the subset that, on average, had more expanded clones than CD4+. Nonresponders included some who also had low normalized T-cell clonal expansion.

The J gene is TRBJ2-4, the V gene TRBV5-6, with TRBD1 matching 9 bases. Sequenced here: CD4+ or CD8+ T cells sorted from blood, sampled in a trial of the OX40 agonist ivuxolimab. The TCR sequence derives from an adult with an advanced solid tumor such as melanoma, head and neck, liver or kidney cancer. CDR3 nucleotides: TGTGCCAGCAGCCTCCGGGACAGGGCAAACATTCAGTACTTC. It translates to CASSLRDRANIQYF.